A selection of T cell receptor beta chains follows, all from one sample in a study of post-analysis software for immune sequencing data. TCRdb used MiXCR to reprocess the PCR reads, holding one entry per CDR3 protein. The profile shows roughly 730,000 distinct CDR3 sequences, roughly 27% of them singletons. Sequencing was done on a sample of blood. These receptors all stem from a girl aged 5 to 17 with multiple sclerosis. The CDR3 runs from the conserved cysteine through the conserved F or W. A D gene is named only where the DNA matches it firmly. Size tells how often a clone was seen (once, few, many) or the class of an expanded clone, and some rows leave it out.

d_gene	v_gene	abundance	len	j_gene	CDR3aa	CDR3nt
-	TRBV12-3/TRBV12-4	-	13	TRBJ1-3	CASSQQGHNTIYF	TGTGCCAGCAGTCAGCAGGGTCACAACACCATATATTTT
-	TRBV24-1	many	16	TRBJ2-1	CATSHEPGSSYNEQFF	TGTGCCACCAGTCACGAACCAGGGAGCTCCTATAATGAGCAGTTCTTC
-	TRBV20-1	few	14	TRBJ2-7	CSARISDVLGEQYF	TGCAGTGCTAGAATCTCTGACGTCTTGGGCGAGCAGTACTTC
-	TRBV20-1	-	12	TRBJ2-7	CSANRRTYEQYF	TGCAGTGCTAACCGACGTACCTACGAGCAGTACTTC
TRBD1	TRBV29-1	many	14	TRBJ2-7	CSVGRDRVPYEQYF	TGCAGCGTTGGCCGGGACAGGGTTCCCTACGAGCAGTACTTC
TRBD2	TRBV29-1	many	13	TRBJ2-7	CSVGSSGSYEQYF	TGCAGCGTTGGTTCGAGCGGGAGCTACGAGCAGTACTTC
TRBD2	TRBV6-5	many	15	TRBJ2-3	CASSSPSGSTDTQYF	TGTGCCAGCAGTTCCCCTAGCGGAAGCACAGATACGCAGTATTTT
TRBD2	TRBV3-1	-	14	TRBJ2-1	CASSQGLAGAEQFF	TGTGCCAGCAGCCAAGGTCTAGCGGGGGCTGAGCAGTTCTTC
TRBD2	TRBV3-1	-	16	TRBJ2-3	CASSQDMASGWDTQYF	TGTGCCAGCAGCCAAGATATGGCTAGCGGTTGGGATACGCAGTATTTT
TRBD2	TRBV5-5	-	21	TRBJ2-1	CASSLSQLGLAGGRSYNEQFF	TGTGCCAGCAGCTTGAGCCAGTTGGGACTAGCGGGGGGCCGCTCCTACAATGAGCAGTTCTTC
-	TRBV7-9	-	17	TRBJ2-6	CASSVPWVPSGANVLTF	TGTGCCAGCAGCGTCCCTTGGGTTCCCTCTGGGGCCAACGTCCTGACTTTC
-	TRBV4-3	-	16	TRBJ2-1	CASSQAPSGGYNEQFF	TGCGCCAGCAGCCAAGCACCCAGTGGGGGCTACAATGAGCAGTTCTTC
TRBD1	TRBV6-6	once	16	TRBJ1-4	CASSYFRDRGNEKLFF	TGTGCCAGCAGTTACTTCCGGGACAGGGGGAATGAAAAACTGTTTTTT
TRBD2	TRBV28	many	16	TRBJ2-7	CASSLWTLAGGYEQYF	TGTGCCAGCAGTTTATGGACACTAGCGGGAGGGTACGAGCAGTACTTC
-	TRBV24-1	few	15	TRBJ2-1	CATSDPRSGSPEQFF	TGTGCCACCAGTGACCCTAGGTCCGGCAGCCCTGAGCAGTTCTTC
-	TRBV29-1	-	11	TRBJ2-3	CSARAPDTQYF	TGCAGCGCAAGAGCCCCAGATACGCAGTATTTT
-	TRBV15	many	14	TRBJ2-1	CATSRDNLQDEQFF	TGTGCCACCAGCAGAGACAACCTCCAGGATGAGCAGTTCTTC
-	TRBV15	-	13	TRBJ2-7	CATSSRGSNEQYF	TGTGCCACCAGCAGCCGGGGGAGTAACGAGCAGTACTTC
-	TRBV4-3	-	16	TRBJ2-7	CASSRTVGTWSYEQYF	TGCGCCAGCAGCCGGACAGTGGGGACCTGGTCCTACGAGCAGTACTTC
TRBD1	TRBV7-9	-	12	TRBJ2-7	CASSPGQAEQYF	TGTGCCAGCAGCCCCGGACAGGCCGAGCAGTACTTC
-	TRBV6-2/TRBV6-3	few	13	TRBJ2-7	CASSYSGVDEQYF	TGTGCCAGCAGTTACTCTGGGGTCGACGAGCAGTACTTC
TRBD2	TRBV20-1	-	12	TRBJ2-1	CSATREVDEQFF	TGCAGTGCTACCCGGGAGGTTGATGAGCAGTTCTTC
TRBD2	TRBV10-3	-	12	TRBJ2-7	CAISVGGYEQYF	TGTGCCATCAGTGTCGGGGGGTACGAGCAGTACTTC
-	TRBV7-7	-	13	TRBJ1-1	CASSALRLPEAFF	TGTGCTAGCAGCGCCCTGCGGTTGCCTGAAGCTTTCTTT
TRBD1	TRBV11-2	-	14	TRBJ2-7	CASSYRDSEYERYF	TGTGCCAGCAGCTACCGGGACAGCGAGTACGAGCGGTACTTC
-	TRBV9	few	13	TRBJ1-2	CASSVGQNYGYTF	TGTGCCAGCAGCGTAGGACAGAACTATGGCTACACCTTC
-	TRBV5-1	few	14	TRBJ1-1	CASSLAAVNTEAFF	TGCGCCAGCAGCTTGGCTGCGGTGAACACTGAAGCTTTCTTT
-	TRBV5-1	many	17	TRBJ2-6	CASSLAPDISGANVLTF	TGCGCCAGCAGCTTGGCCCCCGACATCTCTGGGGCCAACGTCCTGACTTTC
-	TRBV4-1	many	14	TRBJ1-1	CASSQVGGNTEAFF	TGCGCCAGCAGCCAAGTAGGGGGGAACACTGAAGCTTTCTTT
-	TRBV9	few	14	TRBJ1-4	CASSLGRSNEKLFF	TGTGCCAGCAGCCTCGGACGGTCAAATGAAAAACTGTTTTTT
TRBD1	TRBV5-1	-	15	TRBJ2-1	CASTRPGGIGNEQFF	TGCGCCAGCACCAGACCAGGGGGCATAGGCAATGAGCAGTTCTTC
TRBD1	TRBV5-1	-	14	TRBJ2-7	CASSWDRGDYEQYF	TGCGCCAGCAGCTGGGACAGGGGGGACTACGAGCAGTACTTC
-	TRBV20-1	few	11	TRBJ1-1	CSAKVFTEAFF	TGCAGTGCTAAAGTATTCACTGAAGCTTTCTTT
-	TRBV14	once	12	TRBJ2-3	CASSSVADTQYF	TGTGCCAGCAGCTCTGTTGCAGATACGCAGTATTTT
-	TRBV9	-	17	TRBJ2-2	CASSLNAGTGSPGELFF	TGTGCCAGCAGCCTAAATGCGGGCACTGGGTCTCCCGGGGAGCTGTTTTTT
-	TRBV6-2/TRBV6-3	few	13	TRBJ2-1	CASSYSTFRDQFF	TGTGCCAGCAGTTACTCGACCTTCAGGGACCAGTTCTTC
-	TRBV7-9	-	14	TRBJ2-1	CASSLMGELDEQFF	TGTGCCAGCAGCTTGATGGGGGAGTTGGATGAGCAGTTCTTC
-	TRBV28	-	14	TRBJ2-1	CASSPQGSHYEQFF	TGTGCCAGCAGTCCTCAGGGGAGCCATTATGAGCAGTTCTTC
-	TRBV25-1	-	14	TRBJ2-5	CASSYADNQETQYF	TGTGCCAGCAGCTATGCCGACAATCAAGAGACCCAGTACTTC
-	TRBV12-3/TRBV12-4	-	13	TRBJ1-4	CASSSYPNEKLFF	TGTGCCAGCAGTTCCTACCCTAATGAAAAACTGTTTTTT
-	TRBV20-1	-	15	TRBJ2-3	CSAKWIRGNADTQYF	TGCAGTGCGAAATGGATCAGGGGAAACGCAGATACGCAGTATTTT
-	TRBV15	few	14	TRBJ2-7	CATSRGRFSYEQYF	TGTGCCACCAGCAGAGGCAGATTCTCCTACGAGCAGTACTTC
TRBD2	TRBV28	few	13	TRBJ2-1	CASNLAGVSEQFF	TGTGCCAGCAACCTAGCGGGAGTCAGTGAGCAGTTCTTC
-	TRBV5-1	-	14	TRBJ2-3	CASSPGTLPDTQYF	TGCGCCAGCAGCCCCGGGACCCTCCCGGATACGCAGTATTTT
-	TRBV27	-	16	TRBJ2-5	CASSLGYGQPQETQYF	TGTGCCAGCAGTTTGGGGTACGGACAGCCCCAAGAGACCCAGTACTTC
-	TRBV20-1	-	15	TRBJ2-3	CSAGGGRGGTDTQYF	TGCAGTGCGGGAGGAGGGCGTGGGGGGACAGATACGCAGTATTTT
TRBD2	TRBV29-1	-	14	TRBJ2-7	CSAHAAGGPYEQYF	TGCAGCGCCCACGCAGCGGGAGGGCCCTACGAGCAGTACTTC